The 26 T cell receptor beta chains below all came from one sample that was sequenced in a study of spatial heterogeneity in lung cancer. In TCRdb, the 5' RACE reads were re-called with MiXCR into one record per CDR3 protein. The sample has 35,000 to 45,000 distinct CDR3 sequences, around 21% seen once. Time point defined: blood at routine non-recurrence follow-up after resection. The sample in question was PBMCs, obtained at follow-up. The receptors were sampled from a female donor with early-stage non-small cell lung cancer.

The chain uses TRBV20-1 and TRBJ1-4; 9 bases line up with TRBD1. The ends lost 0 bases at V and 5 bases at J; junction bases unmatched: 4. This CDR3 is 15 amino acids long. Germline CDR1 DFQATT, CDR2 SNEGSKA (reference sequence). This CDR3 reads CSARDPDRGNEKLFF. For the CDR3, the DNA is TGCAGTGCTAGAGATCCAGACAGGGGGAATGAAAAACTGTTTTTT.

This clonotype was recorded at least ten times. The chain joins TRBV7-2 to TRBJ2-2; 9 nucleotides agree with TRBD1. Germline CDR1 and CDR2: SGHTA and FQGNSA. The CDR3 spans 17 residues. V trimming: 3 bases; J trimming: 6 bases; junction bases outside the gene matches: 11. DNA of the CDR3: TGTGCCAGCAGCTTTGGCCCTACCGGGACAGGGCCCGGGGAGCTGTTTTTT. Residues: CASSFGPTGTGPGELFF. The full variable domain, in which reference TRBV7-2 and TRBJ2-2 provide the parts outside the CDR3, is GAGVSQSPSNKVTEKGKDVELRCDPISGHTALYWYRQSLGQGLEFLIYFQGNSAPDKSGLPSDRFSAERTGGSVSTLTIQRTQQEDSAVYLCASSFGPTGTGPGELFFGEGSRLTVL.

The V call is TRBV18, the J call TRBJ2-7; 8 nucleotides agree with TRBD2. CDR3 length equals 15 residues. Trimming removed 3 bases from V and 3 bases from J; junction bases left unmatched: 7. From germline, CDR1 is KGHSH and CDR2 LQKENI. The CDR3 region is CASSPMERGNYEQYF. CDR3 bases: TGTGCCAGCTCACCGATGGAGCGGGGGAACTACGAGCAGTACTTC.

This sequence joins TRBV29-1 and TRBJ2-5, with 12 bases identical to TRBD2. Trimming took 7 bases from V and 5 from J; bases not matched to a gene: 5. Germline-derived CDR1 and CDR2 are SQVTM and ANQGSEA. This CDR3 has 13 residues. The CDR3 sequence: CSATTSGRETQYF. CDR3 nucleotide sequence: TGCAGCGCCACAACTAGCGGGAGGGAGACCCAGTACTTC.

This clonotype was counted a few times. The CDR3 protein is CSARAGRGTDTQYF. CDR3 nucleotide sequence: TGCAGTGCTAGAGCCGGGCGGGGCACAGATACGCAGTATTTT. The genes are TRBV20-1 and TRBJ2-3; a weak D match, TRBD2 (5 bases). Germline values: CDR1 DFQATT, CDR2 SNEGSKA (reference sequence). The CDR3 consists of 14 residues. The V end lost 1 base, the J end lost 1 base, and 9 bases lay between the germline ends.

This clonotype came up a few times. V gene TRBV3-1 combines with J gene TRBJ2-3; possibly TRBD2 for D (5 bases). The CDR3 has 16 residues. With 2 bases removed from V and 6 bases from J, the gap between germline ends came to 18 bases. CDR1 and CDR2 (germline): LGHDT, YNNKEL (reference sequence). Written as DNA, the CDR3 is TGTGCCAGCAGCCAATACCTCGCGGGTTTGTTCGATACGCAGTATTTT. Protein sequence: CASSQYLAGLFDTQYF.

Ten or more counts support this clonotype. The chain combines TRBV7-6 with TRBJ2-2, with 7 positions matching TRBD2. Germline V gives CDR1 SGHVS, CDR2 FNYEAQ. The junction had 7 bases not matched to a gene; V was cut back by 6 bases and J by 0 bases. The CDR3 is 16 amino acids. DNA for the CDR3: TGTGCCAGCAGTTACGGTAGCGGGCCGAACACCGGGGAGCTGTTTTTT. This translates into CASSYGSGPNTGELFF. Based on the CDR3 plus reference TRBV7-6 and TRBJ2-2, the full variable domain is GAGVSQSPRYKVTKRGQDVALRCDPISGHVSLYWYRQALGQGPEFLTYFNYEAQQDKSGLPNDRFSAERPEGSISTLTIQRTEQRDSAMYRCASSYGSGPNTGELFFGEGSRLTVL.

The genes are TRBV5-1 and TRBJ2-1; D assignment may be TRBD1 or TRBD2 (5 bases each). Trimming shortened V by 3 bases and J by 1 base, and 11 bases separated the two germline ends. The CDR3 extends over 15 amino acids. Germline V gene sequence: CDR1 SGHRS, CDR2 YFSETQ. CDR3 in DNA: TGCGCCAGCAGCTCCGGGACGCCTTCCTACAATGAGCAGTTCTTC. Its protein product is CASSSGTPSYNEQFF.

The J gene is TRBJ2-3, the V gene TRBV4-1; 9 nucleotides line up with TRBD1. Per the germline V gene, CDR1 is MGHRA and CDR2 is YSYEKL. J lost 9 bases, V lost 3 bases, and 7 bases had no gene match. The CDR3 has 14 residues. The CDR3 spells CASSQVRQGGTQYF. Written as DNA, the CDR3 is TGCGCCAGCAGCCAGGTTCGACAGGGGGGCACGCAGTATTTT.

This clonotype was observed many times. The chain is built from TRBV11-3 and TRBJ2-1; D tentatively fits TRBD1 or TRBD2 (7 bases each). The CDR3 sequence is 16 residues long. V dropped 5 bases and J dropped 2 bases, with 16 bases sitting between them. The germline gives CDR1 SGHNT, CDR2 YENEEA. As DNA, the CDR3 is TGTGCCAGCAGCGTCGATCAGGGGGGGGCCTACAATGAGCAGTTCTTC. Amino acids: CASSVDQGGAYNEQFF.

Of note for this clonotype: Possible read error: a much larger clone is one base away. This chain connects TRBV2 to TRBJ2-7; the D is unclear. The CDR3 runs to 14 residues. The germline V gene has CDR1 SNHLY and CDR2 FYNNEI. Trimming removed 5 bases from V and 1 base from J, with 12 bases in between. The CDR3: CASSSHRASYEQYF. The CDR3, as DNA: TGTGCCAGCAGTTCCCATCGGGCGTCCTACGAGCAGTACTTC.

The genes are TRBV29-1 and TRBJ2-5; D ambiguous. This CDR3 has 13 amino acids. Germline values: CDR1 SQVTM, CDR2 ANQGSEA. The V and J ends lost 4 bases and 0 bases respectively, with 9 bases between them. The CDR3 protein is CSVAATNQETQYF. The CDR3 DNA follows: TGCAGCGTTGCAGCGACAAACCAAGAGACCCAGTACTTC.

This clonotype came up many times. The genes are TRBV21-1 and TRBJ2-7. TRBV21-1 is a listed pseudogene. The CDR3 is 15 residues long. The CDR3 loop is CASSKYGVAPYEQYV. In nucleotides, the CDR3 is TGTGCCAGCAGCAAATATGGAGTGGCTCCATACGAGCAGTACGTC.

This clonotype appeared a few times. Here the CDR3 reads CSTRAGHNEQFF. The CDR3 region has the DNA TGCAGTACCCGCGCGGGGCACAATGAGCAGTTCTTC. This chain connects TRBV20-1 to TRBJ2-1; D may be TRBD2 (6 bases). This CDR3 contains 12 residues. V gave up 8 bases and J gave up 5 bases, with 13 bases separating them. In germline, CDR1 is DFQATT, CDR2 SNEGSKA (reference sequence).

The CDR3: CASSLGVRGEQYF. The CDR3 DNA is TGTGCCAGCAGCTTAGGCGTGAGGGGGGAGCAGTACTTC. The rearrangement joins TRBV11-2 to TRBJ2-7; maybe TRBD1 (6 bases). Looked up from germline, CDR1 is SGHAT and CDR2 is FQNNGV. This CDR3 has 13 amino acids. V was pared by 1 base and J by 7 bases, with 11 bases between.

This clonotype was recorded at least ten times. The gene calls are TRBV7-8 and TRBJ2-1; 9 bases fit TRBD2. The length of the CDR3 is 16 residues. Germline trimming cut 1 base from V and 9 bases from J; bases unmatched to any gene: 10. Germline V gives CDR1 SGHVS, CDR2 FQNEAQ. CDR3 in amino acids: CASSLGPREGQSEQFF. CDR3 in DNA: TGTGCCAGCAGCTTAGGGCCGCGGGAGGGCCAGAGTGAGCAGTTCTTC. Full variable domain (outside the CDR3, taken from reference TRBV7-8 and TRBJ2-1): GAGVSQSPRYKVAKRGQDVALRCDPISGHVSLFWYQQALGQGPEFLTYFQNEAQLDKSGLPSDRFFAERPEGSVSTLKIQRTQQEDSAVYLCASSLGPREGQSEQFFGPGTRLTVL.

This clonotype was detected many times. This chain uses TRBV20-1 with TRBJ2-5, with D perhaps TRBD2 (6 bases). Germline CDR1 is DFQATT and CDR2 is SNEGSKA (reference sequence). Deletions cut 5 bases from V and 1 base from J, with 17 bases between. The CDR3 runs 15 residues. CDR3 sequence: CSASPLRDSQETQYF. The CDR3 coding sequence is TGCAGTGCTTCCCCCCTGCGGGATAGCCAAGAGACCCAGTACTTC.

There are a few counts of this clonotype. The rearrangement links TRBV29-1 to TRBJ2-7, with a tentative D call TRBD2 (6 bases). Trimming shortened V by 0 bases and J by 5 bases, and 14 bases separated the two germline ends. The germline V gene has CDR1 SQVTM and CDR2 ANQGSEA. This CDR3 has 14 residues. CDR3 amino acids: CSVEDLRGFHEQYF. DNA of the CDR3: TGCAGCGTTGAAGATTTGCGGGGATTCCACGAGCAGTACTTC.

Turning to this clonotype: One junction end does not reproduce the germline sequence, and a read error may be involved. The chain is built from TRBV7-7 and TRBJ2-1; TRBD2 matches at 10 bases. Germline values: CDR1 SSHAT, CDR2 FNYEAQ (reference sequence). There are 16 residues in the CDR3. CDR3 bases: TGTGCTAGCAGCTTAACTGGACTAGCGGATGGGAATGAGCAGTTCTTC. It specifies CASSLTGLADGNEQFF.

This CDR3 is CASSSGGRSGEQYF. Here the CDR3 DNA reads TGTGCCAGCAGCTCAGGGGGCCGATCTGGGGAGCAGTACTTC. The V call is TRBV7-2, the J call TRBJ2-7; 8 nucleotides match TRBD1. V dropped 4 bases and J dropped 7; count of bases not matched to a gene: 9. Per the germline V gene, CDR1 is SGHTA and CDR2 is FQGNSA. The CDR3 is 14 residues long.

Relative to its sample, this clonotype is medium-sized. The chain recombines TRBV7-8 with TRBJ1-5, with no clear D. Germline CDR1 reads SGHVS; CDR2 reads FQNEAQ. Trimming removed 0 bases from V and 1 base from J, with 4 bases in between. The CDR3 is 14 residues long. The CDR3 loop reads CASSLAGSNQPQHF. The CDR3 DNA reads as TGTGCCAGCAGCTTAGCAGGGAGCAATCAGCCCCAGCATTTT.

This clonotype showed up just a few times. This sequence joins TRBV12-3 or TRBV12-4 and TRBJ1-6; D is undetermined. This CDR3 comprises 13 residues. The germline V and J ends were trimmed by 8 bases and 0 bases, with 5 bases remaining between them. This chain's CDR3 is CASRLSYNSPLHF. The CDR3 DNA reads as TGTGCCAGCCGGCTCTCCTATAATTCACCCCTCCACTTT.

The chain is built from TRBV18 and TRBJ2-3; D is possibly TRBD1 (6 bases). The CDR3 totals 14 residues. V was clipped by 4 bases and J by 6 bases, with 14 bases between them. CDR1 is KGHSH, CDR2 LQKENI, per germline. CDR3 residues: CASSLTGRGDTQYF. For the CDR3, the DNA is TGTGCCAGCTCACTAACAGGGCGAGGGGATACGCAGTATTTT.

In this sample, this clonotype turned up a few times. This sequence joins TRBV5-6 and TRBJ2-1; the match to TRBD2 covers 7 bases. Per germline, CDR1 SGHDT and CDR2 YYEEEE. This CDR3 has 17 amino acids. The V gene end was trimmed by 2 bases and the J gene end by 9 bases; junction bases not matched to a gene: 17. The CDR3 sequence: CASSFPGGRASSGEQFF. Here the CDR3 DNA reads TGTGCCAGCAGCTTCCCGGGTGGGAGGGCCAGTTCAGGTGAGCAGTTCTTC. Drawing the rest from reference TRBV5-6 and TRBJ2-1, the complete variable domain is DAGVTQSPTHLIKTRGQQVTLRCSPKSGHDTVSWYQQALGQGPQFIFQYYEEEERQRGNFPDRFSGHQFPNYSSELNVNALLLGDSALYLCASSFPGGRASSGEQFFGPGTRLTVL.

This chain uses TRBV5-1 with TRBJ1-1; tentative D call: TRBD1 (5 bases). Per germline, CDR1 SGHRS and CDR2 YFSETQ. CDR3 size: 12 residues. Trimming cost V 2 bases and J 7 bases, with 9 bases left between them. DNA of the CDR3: TGCGCCAGCAGCTTAAACAGGATTGAAGCTTTCTTT. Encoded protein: CASSLNRIEAFF.

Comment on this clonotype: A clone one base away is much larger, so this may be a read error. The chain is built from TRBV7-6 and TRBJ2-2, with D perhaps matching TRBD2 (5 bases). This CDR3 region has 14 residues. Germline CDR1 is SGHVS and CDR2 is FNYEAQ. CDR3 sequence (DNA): TGTGCCAGCAACTCCCCGTCAGGCACCGGGGAGCTGTATTTT. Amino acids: CASNSPSGTGELYF.